These T cell receptor beta chains were read from a single sample in a study of shared clonotypes between healthy human individuals. TCRdb keeps only in-frame clones here, not all; method: immunoSEQ multiplex PCR. The data contain 2 million to 2.5 million clones, 85% to 95% of them singletons. The sample was naive CD4+ T cells from PBMCs. These receptors were taken from a man aged 18 to 35 in good health. Some clones in this sample may be carry-over from other donors' samples. The CDR3 runs from the conserved cysteine through the conserved F or W. D genes are given only for firm matches. Size is stated for part of the rows, as once, few or many counts, or as a class when the clone is expanded.

D gene	J gene	V gene	clone size	CDR3 protein	CDR3 DNA
-	TRBJ2-2	TRBV5-4	few	CASSLGQGNTGELFF	TGTGCCAGCAGCTTGGGGCAGGGGAACACCGGGGAGCTGTTTTTT
-	TRBJ2-1	TRBV5-1	-	CASSLGSGLSDNEQFF	TGCGCCAGCAGCTTAGGGAGCGGCCTGAGCGACAATGAGCAGTTCTTC
-	TRBJ1-1	TRBV5-1	once	CASSLGTLVWNTEAFF	TGCGCCAGCAGCTTGGGAACCCTAGTCTGGAACACTGAAGCTTTCTTT
-	TRBJ1-1	TRBV28	-	CASSPETGSRGAFF	TGTGCCAGCAGCCCGGAAACAGGGAGCCGAGGGGCTTTCTTT
-	TRBJ1-1	TRBV25-1	-	CASSPGQGRSEAFF	TGTGCCAGCAGTCCTGGCCAGGGAAGGTCTGAAGCTTTCTTT
TRBD1	TRBJ1-1	TRBV5-1	-	CASSLGTGTKNTEAFF	TGCGCCAGCAGCTTAGGGACAGGGACAAAGAACACTGAAGCTTTCTTT
-	TRBJ2-3	TRBV6-5	-	CASSSGTTDTQYF	TGTGCCAGCAGTAGTGGGACCACAGATACGCAGTATTTT
-	TRBJ2-5	TRBV14	-	CASSRTVQETQYF	TGTGCCAGCAGCCGGACAGTGCAAGAGACCCAGTACTTC
TRBD1	TRBJ1-2	TRBV7-8	-	CASSSDRGANYGYTF	TGTGCCAGCAGCTCGGACAGGGGGGCGAACTATGGCTACACCTTC
TRBD1	TRBJ2-3	TRBV5-4	once	CASSLTGTGQDTQYF	TGTGCCAGCAGCCTCACTGGGACAGGTCAAGATACGCAGTATTTT
-	TRBJ2-7	TRBV7-2	-	CASSPIRGMVNYEQYF	TGTGCCAGCAGCCCAATCAGGGGAATGGTCAACTACGAGCAGTACTTC
TRBD2	TRBJ2-7	TRBV7-2	-	CASSLELAGDEQYF	TGTGCCAGCAGCTTAGAACTAGCGGGAGACGAGCAGTACTTC
-	TRBJ2-2	TRBV5-4	-	CASSLPTRQDTGELFF	TGTGCCAGCAGCTTACCTACAAGACAGGACACCGGGGAGCTGTTTTTT
-	TRBJ2-7	TRBV4-1	-	CASSQAGTDTYEQYF	TGCGCCAGCAGCCAAGCCGGGACCGATACCTACGAGCAGTACTTC
TRBD2	TRBJ2-3	TRBV9	-	CASSHSGRGDTQYF	TGTGCCAGCAGCCACAGCGGGAGGGGAGATACGCAGTATTTT
-	TRBJ2-3	TRBV6-1	-	CASSEGRGTDTQYF	TGTGCCAGCAGTGAAGGTCGGGGCACAGATACGCAGTATTTT
-	TRBJ1-2	TRBV18	-	CASSPDQGLGGYTF	TGTGCCAGCTCACCAGATCAGGGGCTGGGTGGCTACACCTTC
-	TRBJ1-1	TRBV7-9	-	CASSLEGGLEAFF	TGTGCCAGCAGCTTAGAGGGAGGCTTGGAAGCTTTCTTT
-	TRBJ2-5	TRBV18	few	CASSPPGQETQYF	TGTGCCAGCTCACCCCCAGGCCAAGAGACCCAGTACTTC
TRBD1	TRBJ1-2	TRBV19	-	CASVGTVYGYTF	TGTGCCAGTGTTGGGACAGTATATGGCTACACCTTC
-	TRBJ1-2	TRBV19	once	CASSQAANYGYTF	TGTGCCAGTAGTCAGGCAGCTAACTATGGCTACACCTTC
-	TRBJ2-2	TRBV13	-	CASSSTRVPRELFF	TGTGCCAGCAGCTCGACCAGGGTTCCCCGGGAGCTGTTTTTT
-	TRBJ1-5	TRBV4-1	-	CASSQKGVVGNQPQHF	TGCGCCAGCAGCCAAAAAGGGGTGGTGGGCAATCAGCCCCAGCATTTT
-	TRBJ2-2	TRBV10-3	-	CATYPGRAYTTNTGELFF	TGTGCCACTTACCCGGGGCGGGCATACACTACGAACACCGGGGAGCTGTTTTTT
-	TRBJ1-5	TRBV19	few	CASSIEGGHQPQHF	TGTGCCAGTAGTATAGAGGGGGGCCATCAGCCCCAGCATTTT
TRBD2	TRBJ2-7	TRBV5-4	once	CASSPGLAGGYEQYF	TGTGCCAGCAGCCCGGGACTAGCGGGAGGGTACGAGCAGTACTTC
-	TRBJ2-7	TRBV4-3	-	CASSQATGTYEQYF	TGCGCCAGCAGCCAAGCCACAGGAACCTACGAGCAGTACTTC
-	TRBJ2-3	TRBV5-1	-	CASSVELDTQYF	TGCGCCAGCAGCGTGGAGTTAGATACGCAGTATTTT
-	TRBJ1-2	TRBV28	-	CASSQGANYGYTF	TGTGCCAGCAGTCAGGGAGCTAACTATGGCTACACCTTC